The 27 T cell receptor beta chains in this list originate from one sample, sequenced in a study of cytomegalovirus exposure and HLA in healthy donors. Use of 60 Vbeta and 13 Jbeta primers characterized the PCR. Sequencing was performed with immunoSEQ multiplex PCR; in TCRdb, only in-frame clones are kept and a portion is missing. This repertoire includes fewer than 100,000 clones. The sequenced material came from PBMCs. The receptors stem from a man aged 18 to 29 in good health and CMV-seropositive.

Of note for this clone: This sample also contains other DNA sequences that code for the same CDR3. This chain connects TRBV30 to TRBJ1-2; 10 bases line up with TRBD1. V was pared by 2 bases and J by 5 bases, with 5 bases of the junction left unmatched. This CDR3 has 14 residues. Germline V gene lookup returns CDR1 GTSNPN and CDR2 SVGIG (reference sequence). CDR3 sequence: CAWSRQGAGYGYTF. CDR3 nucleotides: TGTGCCTGGAGTAGACAGGGGGCTGGGTATGGCTACACCTTC.

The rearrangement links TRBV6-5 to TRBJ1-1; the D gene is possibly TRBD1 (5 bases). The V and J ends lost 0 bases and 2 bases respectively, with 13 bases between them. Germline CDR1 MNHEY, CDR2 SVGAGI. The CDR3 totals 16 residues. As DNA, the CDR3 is TGTGCCAGCAGTTACTCGGCGTGGGGACTAAACACTGAAGCTTTCTTT. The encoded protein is CASSYSAWGLNTEAFF.

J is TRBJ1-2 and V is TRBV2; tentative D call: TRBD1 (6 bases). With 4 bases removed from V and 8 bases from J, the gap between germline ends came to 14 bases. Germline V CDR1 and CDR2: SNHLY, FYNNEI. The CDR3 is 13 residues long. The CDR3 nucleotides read TGTGCCAGCAGTGTTGGTCAGGGGATAGGCTACACCTTC. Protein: CASSVGQGIGYTF. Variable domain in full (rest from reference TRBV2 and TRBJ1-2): EPEVTQTPSHQVTQMGQEVILRCVPISNHLYFYWYRQILGQKVEFLVSFYNNEISEKSEIFDDQFSVERPDGSNFTLKIRSTKLEDSAMYFCASSVGQGIGYTFGSGTRLTVV.

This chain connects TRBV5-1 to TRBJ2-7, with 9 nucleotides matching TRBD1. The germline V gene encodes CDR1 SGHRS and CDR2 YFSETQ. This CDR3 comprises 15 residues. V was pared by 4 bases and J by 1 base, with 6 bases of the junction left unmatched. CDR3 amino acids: CASSDVDRGSYEQYF. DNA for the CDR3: TGCGCCAGCAGCGACGTGGACAGGGGTTCCTACGAGCAGTACTTC.

The CDR3 loop reads CASSPRGQGASEQYF. CDR3 bases: TGTGCCAGTAGCCCTAGAGGACAGGGGGCATCCGAGCAGTACTTC. This rearrangement joins TRBV19 to TRBJ2-7; 11 positions agree with TRBD1. Per germline, CDR1 LNHDA and CDR2 SQIVND (reference sequence). J was trimmed by 6 bases and V by 6 bases; bases with no gene match: 10. The CDR3 has 15 amino acids.

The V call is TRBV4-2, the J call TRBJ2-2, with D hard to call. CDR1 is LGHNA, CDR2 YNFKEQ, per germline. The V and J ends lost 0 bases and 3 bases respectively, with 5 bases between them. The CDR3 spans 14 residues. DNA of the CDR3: TGTGCCAGCAGCCAAGACGGGTACACCGGGGAGCTGTTTTTT. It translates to CASSQDGYTGELFF.

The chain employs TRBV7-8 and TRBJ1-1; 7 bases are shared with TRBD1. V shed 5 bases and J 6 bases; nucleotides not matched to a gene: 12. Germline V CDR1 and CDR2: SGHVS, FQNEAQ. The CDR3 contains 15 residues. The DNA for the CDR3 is TGTGCCAGCAGCCGGACAGGCGGTTCGTACTCTGAAGCTTTCTTT. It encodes CASSRTGGSYSEAFF. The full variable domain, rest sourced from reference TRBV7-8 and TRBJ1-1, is GAGVSQSPRYKVAKRGQDVALRCDPISGHVSLFWYQQALGQGPEFLTYFQNEAQLDKSGLPSDRFFAERPEGSVSTLKIQRTQQEDSAVYLCASSRTGGSYSEAFFGQGTRLTVV.

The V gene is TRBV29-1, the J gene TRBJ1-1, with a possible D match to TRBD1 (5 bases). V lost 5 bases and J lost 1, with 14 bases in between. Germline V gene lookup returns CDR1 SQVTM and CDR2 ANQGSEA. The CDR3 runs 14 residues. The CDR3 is CSVHPQGRNTEAFF. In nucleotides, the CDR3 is TGCAGCGTTCACCCCCAGGGCCGGAACACTGAAGCTTTCTTT.

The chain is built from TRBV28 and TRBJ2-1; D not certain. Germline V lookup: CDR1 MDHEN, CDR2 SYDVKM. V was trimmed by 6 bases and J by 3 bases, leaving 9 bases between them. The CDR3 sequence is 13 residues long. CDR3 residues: CASRTLDYNEQFF. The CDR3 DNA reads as TGTGCCAGCAGGACTCTTGACTACAATGAGCAGTTCTTC.

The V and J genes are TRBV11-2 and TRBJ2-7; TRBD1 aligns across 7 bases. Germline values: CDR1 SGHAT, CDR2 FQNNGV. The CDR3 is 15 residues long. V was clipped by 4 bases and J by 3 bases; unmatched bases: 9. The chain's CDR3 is CASSSRQPGGYEQYF. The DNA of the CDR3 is TGTGCCAGCAGCTCGAGACAGCCAGGGGGCTACGAGCAGTACTTC. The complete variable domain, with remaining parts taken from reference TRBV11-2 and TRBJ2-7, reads EAGVAQSPRYKIIEKRQSVAFWCNPISGHATLYWYQQILGQGPKLLIQFQNNGVVDDSQLPKDRFSAERLKGVDSTLKIQPAKLEDSAVYLCASSSRQPGGYEQYFGPGTRLTVT.

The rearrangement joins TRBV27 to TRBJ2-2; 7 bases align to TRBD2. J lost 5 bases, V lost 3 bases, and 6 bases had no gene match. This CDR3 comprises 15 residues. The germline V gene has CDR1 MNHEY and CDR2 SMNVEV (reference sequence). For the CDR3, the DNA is TGTGCCAGCAGTTTCGGCGGGAGACTAACCGGGGAGCTGTTTTTT. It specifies CASSFGGRLTGELFF.

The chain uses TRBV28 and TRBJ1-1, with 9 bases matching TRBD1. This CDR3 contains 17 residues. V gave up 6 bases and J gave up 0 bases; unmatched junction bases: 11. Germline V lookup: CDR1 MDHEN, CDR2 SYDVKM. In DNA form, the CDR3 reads TGTGCCAGCAGCTATGAGACAGGGGGAAACATGAACACTGAAGCTTTCTTT. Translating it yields CASSYETGGNMNTEAFF.

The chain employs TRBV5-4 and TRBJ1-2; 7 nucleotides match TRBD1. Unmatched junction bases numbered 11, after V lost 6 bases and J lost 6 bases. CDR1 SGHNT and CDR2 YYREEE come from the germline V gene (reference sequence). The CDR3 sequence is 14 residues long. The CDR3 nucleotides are TGTGCCAGCACCCTGACAGGGCCTGAGGATGGCTACACCTTC. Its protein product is CASTLTGPEDGYTF.

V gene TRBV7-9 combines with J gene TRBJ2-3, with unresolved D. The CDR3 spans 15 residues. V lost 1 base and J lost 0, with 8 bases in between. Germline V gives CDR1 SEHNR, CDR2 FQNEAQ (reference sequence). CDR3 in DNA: TGTGCCAGCAGCTTAGTTGGCGGTAGCACAGATACGCAGTATTTT. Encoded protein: CASSLVGGSTDTQYF.

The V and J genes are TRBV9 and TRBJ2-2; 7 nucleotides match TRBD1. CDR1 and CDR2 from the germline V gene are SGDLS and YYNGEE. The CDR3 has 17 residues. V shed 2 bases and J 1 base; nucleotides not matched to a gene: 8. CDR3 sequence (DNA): TGTGCCAGCAGCGTCTCTCCGGCAGGGGGGAACACCGGGGAGCTGTTTTTT. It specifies CASSVSPAGGNTGELFF.

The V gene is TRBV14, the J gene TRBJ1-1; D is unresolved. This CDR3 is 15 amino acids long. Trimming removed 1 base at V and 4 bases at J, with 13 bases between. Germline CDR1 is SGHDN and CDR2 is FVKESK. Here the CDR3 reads CASSQVPGSTTEAFF. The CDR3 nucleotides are TGTGCCAGCAGCCAAGTCCCGGGATCAACCACTGAAGCTTTCTTT.

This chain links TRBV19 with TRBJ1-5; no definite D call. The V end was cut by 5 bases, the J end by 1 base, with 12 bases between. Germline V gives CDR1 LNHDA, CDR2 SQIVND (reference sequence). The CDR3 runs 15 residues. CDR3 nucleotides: TGTGCCAGTAGTCGTACTGGGGAGAGCAATCAGCCCCAGCATTTT. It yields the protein CASSRTGESNQPQHF.

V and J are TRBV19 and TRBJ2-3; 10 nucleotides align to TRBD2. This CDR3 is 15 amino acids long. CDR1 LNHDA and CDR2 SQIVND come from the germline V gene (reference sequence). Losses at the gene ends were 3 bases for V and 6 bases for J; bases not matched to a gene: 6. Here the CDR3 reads CASSMASGRFDTQYF. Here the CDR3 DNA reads TGTGCCAGTAGTATGGCTAGCGGGAGATTTGATACGCAGTATTTT. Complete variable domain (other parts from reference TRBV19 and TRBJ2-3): DGGITQSPKYLFRKEGQNVTLSCEQNLNHDAMYWYRQDPGQGLRLIYYSQIVNDFQKGDIAEGYSVSREKKESFPLTVTSAQKNPTAFYLCASSMASGRFDTQYFGPGTRLTVL.

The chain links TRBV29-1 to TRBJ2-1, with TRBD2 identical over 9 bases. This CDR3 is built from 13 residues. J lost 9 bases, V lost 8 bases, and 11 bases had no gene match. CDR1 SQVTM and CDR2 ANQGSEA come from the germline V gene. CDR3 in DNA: TGCAGCTCGGTGGGCGGGGGGGCGGTTGAGCAGTTCTTC. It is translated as CSSVGGGAVEQFF.

The CDR3 reads CASSHRQGRNTEAFF. DNA of the CDR3: TGTGCCAGCAGCCATCGACAGGGTCGGAACACTGAAGCTTTCTTT. The rearrangement joins TRBV7-6 to TRBJ1-1; 7 nucleotides align to TRBD1. CDR3 size: 15 residues. Germline CDR1 SGHVS, CDR2 FNYEAQ. V shed 5 bases, J shed 1 base, and the junction held 7 bases outside the gene matches.

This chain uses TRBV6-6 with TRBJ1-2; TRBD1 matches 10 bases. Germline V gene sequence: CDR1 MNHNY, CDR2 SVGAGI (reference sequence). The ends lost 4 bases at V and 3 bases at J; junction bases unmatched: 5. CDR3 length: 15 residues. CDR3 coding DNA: TGTGCCAGCAGTTCCGACAGGGGGCGCGACTATGGCTACACCTTC. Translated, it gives CASSSDRGRDYGYTF.

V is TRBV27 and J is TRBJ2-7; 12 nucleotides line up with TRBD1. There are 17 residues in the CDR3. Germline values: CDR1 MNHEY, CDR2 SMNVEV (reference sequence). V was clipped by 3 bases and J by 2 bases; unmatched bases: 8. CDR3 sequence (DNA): TGTGCCAGCAGTTTCCAGACGGGACAGGGGGCGACCTACGAGCAGTACTTC. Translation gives CASSFQTGQGATYEQYF.

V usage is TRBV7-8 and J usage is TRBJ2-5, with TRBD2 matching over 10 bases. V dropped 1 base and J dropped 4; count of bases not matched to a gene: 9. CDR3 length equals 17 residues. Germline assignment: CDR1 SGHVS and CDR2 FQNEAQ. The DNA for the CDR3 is TGTGCCAGCAGCTTAGGTGGTCAGCGGGGGGGCGGAGAGACCCAGTACTTC. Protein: CASSLGGQRGGGETQYF.

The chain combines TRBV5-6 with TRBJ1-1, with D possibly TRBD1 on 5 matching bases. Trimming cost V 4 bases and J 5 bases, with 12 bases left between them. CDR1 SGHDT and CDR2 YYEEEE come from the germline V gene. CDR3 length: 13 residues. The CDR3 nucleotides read TGTGCCAGCAGCGTTGGGGGGGGTACTGAAGCTTTCTTT. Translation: CASSVGGGTEAFF.

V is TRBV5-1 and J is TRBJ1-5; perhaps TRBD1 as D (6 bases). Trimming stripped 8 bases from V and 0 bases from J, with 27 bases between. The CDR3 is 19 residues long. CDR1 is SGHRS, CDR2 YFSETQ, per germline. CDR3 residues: CASSLGETGDFFSNQPQHF. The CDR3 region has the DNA TGCGCCAGTTCCCTGGGGGAGACAGGCGACTTTTTTAGCAATCAGCCCCAGCATTTT.

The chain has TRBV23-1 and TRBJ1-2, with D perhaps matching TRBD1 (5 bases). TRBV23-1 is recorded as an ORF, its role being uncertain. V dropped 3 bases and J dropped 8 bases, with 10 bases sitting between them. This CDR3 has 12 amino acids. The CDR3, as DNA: TGCGCCAGCAGTCAGCCAGGGCCAGGCTACACCTTC. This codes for CASSQPGPGYTF.

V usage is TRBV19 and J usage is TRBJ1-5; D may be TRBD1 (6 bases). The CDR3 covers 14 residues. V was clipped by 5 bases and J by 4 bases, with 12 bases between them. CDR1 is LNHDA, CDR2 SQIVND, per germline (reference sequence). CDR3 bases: TGTGCCAGTAGTCCAGGACAGATAAATCAGCCCCAGCATTTT. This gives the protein CASSPGQINQPQHF.